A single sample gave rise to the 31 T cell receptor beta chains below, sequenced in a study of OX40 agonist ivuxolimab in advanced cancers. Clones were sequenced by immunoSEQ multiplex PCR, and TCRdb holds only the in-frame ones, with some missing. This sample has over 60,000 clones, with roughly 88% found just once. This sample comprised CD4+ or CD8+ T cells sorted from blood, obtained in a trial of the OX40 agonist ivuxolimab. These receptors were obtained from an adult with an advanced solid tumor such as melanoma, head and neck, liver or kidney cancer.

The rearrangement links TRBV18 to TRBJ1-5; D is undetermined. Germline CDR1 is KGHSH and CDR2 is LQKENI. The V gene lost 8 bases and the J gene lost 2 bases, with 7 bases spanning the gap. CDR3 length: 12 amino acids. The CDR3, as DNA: TGTGCCAGCCCTCCTCGCAATCAGCCCCAGCATTTT. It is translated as CASPPRNQPQHF.

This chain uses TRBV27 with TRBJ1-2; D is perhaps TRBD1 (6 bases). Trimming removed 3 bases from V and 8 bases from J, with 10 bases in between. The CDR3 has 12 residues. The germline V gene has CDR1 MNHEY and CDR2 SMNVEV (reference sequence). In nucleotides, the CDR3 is TGTGCCAGCAGTTTCGCAGGGGACGGCTACACCTTC. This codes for CASSFAGDGYTF.

The CDR3 region is CASSPPAPSNEQFF. The CDR3 nucleotides are TGTGCCAGCAGCCCCCCGGCCCCGAGCAATGAGCAGTTCTTC. The V and J genes are TRBV7-3 and TRBJ2-1, with D uncertain. The germline V and J ends were trimmed by 5 bases and 6 bases, with 14 bases remaining between them. The CDR3 is made up of 14 amino acids. Germline-derived CDR1 and CDR2 are SGHTA and FQGTGA.

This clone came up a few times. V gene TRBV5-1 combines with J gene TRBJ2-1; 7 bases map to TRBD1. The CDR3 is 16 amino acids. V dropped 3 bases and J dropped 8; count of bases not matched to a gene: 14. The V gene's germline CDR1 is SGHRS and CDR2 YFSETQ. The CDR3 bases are TGCGCCAGCAGCTCATACGACAGGGCCCCTTCCCATGAGCAGTTCTTC. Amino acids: CASSSYDRAPSHEQFF. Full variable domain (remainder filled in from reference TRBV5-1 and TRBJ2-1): KAGVTQTPRYLIKTRGQQVTLSCSPISGHRSVSWYQQTPGQGLQFLFEYFSETQRNKGNFPGRFSGRQFSNSRSEMNVSTLELGDSALYLCASSSYDRAPSHEQFFGPGTRLTVL.

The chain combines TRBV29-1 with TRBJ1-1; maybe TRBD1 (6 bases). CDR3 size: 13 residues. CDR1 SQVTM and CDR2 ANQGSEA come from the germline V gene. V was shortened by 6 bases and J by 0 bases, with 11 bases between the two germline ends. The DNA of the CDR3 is TGCAGCGTCCTGGACAGAATGAACACTGAAGCTTTCTTT. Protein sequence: CSVLDRMNTEAFF.

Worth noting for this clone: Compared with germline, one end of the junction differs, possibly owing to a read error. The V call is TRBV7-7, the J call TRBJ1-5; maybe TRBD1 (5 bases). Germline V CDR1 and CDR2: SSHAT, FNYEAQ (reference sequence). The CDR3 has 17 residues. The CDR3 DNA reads TGTGCTAGCAGCTTAGTGGGGGTTGAAGGGGAAGATCAGCCCCAGCATTTT. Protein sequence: CASSLVGVEGEDQPQHF.

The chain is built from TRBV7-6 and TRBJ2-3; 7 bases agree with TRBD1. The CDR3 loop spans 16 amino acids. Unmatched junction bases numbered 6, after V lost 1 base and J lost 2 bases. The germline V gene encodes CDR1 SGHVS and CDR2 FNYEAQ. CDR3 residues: CASSLVGTEPTDTQYF. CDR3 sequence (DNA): TGTGCCAGCAGCTTAGTTGGGACAGAGCCCACAGATACGCAGTATTTT.

The CDR3 sequence is CSVEMASGGWSGANVLTF. In nucleotides, the CDR3 is TGCAGCGTTGAAATGGCGAGCGGGGGATGGTCTGGGGCCAACGTCCTGACTTTC. The chain is built from TRBV29-1 and TRBJ2-6; 8 positions agree with TRBD2. Germline V gene sequence: CDR1 SQVTM, CDR2 ANQGSEA. The length of the CDR3 is 18 residues. The trim removed 2 bases at V and 1 base at J, leaving 10 bases unmatched.

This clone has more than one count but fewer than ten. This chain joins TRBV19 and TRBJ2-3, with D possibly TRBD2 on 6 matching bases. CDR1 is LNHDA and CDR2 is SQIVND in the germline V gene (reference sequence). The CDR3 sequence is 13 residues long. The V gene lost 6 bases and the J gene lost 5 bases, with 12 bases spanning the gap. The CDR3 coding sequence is TGTGCCAGTAGGCTCTCCGGGGGAGATACGCAGTATTTT. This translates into CASRLSGGDTQYF.

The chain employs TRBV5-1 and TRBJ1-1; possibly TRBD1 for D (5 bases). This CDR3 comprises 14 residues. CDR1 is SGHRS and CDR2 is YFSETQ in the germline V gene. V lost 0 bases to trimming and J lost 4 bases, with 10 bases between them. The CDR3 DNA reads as TGCGCCAGCAGCTTGGACCAGGGTGGCACTGAAGCTTTCTTT. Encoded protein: CASSLDQGGTEAFF.

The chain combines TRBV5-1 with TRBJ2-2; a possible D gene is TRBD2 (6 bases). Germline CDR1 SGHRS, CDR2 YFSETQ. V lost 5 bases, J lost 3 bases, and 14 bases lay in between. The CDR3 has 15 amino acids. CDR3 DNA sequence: TGCGCCAGCAGAACCCTGGGGGGAGACACCGGGGAGCTGTTTTTT. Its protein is CASRTLGGDTGELFF.

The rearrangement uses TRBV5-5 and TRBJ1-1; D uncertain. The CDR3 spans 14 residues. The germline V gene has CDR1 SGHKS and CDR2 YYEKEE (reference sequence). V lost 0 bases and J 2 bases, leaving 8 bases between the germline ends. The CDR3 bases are TGTGCCAGCAGCTTGGATGGACGTAACACTGAAGCTTTCTTT. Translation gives CASSLDGRNTEAFF.

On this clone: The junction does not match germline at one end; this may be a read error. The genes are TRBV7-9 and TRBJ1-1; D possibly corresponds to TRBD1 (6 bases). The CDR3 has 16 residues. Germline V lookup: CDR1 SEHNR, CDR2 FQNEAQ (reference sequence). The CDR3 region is CASSVAVGGQGSEAFF. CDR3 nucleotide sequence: TGTGCCAGCAGCGTAGCGGTGGGGGGGCAAGGGTCTGAAGCTTTCTTT.

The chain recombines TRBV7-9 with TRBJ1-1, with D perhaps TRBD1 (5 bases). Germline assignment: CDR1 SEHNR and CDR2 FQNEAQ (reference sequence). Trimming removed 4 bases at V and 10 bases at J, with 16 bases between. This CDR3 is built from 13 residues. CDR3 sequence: CASSSGGTAGAFF. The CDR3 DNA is TGTGCCAGCAGCTCCGGTGGGACTGCGGGAGCTTTCTTT.

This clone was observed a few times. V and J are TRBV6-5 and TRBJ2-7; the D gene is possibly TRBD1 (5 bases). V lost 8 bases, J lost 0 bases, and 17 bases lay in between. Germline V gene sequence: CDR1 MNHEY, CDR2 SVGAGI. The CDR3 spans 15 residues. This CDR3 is CASSSRQIGSYEQYF. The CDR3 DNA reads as TGTGCCAGCTCGAGTCGACAGATTGGCTCCTACGAGCAGTACTTC.

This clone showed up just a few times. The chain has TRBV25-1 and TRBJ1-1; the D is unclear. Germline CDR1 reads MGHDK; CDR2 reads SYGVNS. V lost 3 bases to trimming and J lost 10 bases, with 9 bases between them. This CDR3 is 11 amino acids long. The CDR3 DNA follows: TGTGCCAGCAGTGAGGGCCTGGGAGCTTTCTTT. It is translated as CASSEGLGAFF. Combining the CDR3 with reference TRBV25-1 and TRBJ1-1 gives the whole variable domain EADIYQTPRYLVIGTGKKITLECSQTMGHDKMYWYQQDPGMELHLIHYSYGVNSTEKGDLSSESTVSRIRTEHFPLTLESARPSHTSQYLCASSEGLGAFFGQGTRLTVV.

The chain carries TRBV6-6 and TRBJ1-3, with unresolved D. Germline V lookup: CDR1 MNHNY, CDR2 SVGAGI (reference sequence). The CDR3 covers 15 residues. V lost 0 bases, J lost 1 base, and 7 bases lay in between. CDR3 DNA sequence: TGTGCCAGCAGTTACTCGAAAGGTTCTGGAAACACCATATATTTT. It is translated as CASSYSKGSGNTIYF.

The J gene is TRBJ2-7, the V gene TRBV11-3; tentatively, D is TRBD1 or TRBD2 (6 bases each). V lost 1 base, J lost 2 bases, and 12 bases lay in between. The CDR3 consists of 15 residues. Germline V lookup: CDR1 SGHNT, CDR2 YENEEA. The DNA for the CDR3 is TGTGCCAGCAGCTTAGGGGGGGCACCCCCCTACGAGCAGTACTTC. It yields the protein CASSLGGAPPYEQYF.

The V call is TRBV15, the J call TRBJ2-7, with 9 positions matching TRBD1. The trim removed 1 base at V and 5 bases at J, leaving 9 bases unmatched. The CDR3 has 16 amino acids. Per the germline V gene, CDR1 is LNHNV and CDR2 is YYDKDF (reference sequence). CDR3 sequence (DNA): TGTGCCACCAGCAGAGGAGACAGGGGGAGGGTGAACGAGCAGTACTTC. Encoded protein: CATSRGDRGRVNEQYF. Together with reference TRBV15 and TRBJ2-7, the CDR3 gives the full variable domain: DAMVIQNPRYQVTQFGKPVTLSCSQTLNHNVMYWYQQKSSQAPKLLFHYYDKDFNNEADTPDNFQSRRPNTSFCFLDIRSPGLGDTAMYLCATSRGDRGRVNEQYFGPGTRLTVT.

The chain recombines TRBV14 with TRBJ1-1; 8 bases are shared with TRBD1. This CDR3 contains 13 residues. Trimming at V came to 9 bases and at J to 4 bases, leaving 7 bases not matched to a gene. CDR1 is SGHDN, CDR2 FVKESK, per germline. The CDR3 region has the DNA TGTGCCAGTGCCATCGACAGGGGCACTGAAGCTTTCTTT. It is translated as CASAIDRGTEAFF.

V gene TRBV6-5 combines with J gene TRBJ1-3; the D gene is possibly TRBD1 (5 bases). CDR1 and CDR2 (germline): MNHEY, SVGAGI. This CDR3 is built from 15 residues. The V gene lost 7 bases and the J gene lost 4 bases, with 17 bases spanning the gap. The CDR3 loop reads CASTSGALPGNTIYF. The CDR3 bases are TGTGCCAGCACCTCCGGGGCGCTCCCCGGAAACACCATATATTTT.

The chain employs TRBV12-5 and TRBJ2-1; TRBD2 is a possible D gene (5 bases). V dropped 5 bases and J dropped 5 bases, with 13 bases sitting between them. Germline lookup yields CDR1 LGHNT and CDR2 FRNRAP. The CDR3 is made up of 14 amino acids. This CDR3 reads CASGPAQLDNEQFF. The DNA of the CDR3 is TGTGCTAGTGGTCCCGCCCAACTAGACAATGAGCAGTTCTTC.

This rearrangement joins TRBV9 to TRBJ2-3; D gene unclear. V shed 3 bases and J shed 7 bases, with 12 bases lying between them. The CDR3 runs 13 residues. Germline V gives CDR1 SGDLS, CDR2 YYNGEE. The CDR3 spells CASSGFFLNTQYF. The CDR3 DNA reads TGTGCCAGCAGCGGTTTCTTTCTCAATACGCAGTATTTT. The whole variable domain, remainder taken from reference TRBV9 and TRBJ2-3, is DSGVTQTPKHLITATGQRVTLRCSPRSGDLSVYWYQQSLDQGLQFLIQYYNGEERAKGNILERFSAQQFPDLHSELNLSSLELGDSALYFCASSGFFLNTQYFGPGTRLTVL.

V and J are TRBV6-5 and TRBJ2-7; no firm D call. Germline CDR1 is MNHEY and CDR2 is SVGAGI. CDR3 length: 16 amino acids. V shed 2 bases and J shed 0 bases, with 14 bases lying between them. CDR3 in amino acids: CASSYALPRSSYEQYF. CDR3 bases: TGTGCCAGCAGTTACGCCCTCCCGAGGAGCTCCTACGAGCAGTACTTC.

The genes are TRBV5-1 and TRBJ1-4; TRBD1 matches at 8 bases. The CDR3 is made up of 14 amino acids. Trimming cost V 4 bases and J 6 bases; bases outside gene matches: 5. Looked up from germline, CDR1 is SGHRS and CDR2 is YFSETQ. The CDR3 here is CASSPGQEDEKLFF. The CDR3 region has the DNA TGCGCCAGCAGCCCGGGACAGGAGGATGAAAAACTGTTTTTT.

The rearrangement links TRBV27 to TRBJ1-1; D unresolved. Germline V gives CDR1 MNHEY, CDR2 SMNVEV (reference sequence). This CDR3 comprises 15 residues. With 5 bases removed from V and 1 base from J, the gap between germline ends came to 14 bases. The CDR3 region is CASSLSATWNTEAFF. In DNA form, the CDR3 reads TGTGCCAGCAGTCTTTCCGCGACTTGGAACACTGAAGCTTTCTTT.

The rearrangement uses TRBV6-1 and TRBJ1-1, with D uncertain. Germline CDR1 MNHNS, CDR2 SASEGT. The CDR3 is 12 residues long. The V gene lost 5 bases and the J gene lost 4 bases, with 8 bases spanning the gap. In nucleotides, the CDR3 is TGTGCCAGCAGTCAAGGAATCACTGAAGCTTTCTTT. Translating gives CASSQGITEAFF.

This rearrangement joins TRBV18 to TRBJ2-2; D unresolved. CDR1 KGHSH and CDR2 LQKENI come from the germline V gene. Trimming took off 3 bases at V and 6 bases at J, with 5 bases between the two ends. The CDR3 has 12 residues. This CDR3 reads CASSPVAGELFF. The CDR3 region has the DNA TGTGCCAGCTCACCGGTTGCCGGGGAGCTGTTTTTT.

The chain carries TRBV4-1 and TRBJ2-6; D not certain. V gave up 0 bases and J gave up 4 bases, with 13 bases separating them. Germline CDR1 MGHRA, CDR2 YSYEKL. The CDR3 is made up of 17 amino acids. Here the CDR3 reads CASSQDRSPSGANVLTF. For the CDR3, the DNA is TGCGCCAGCAGCCAAGATCGGAGTCCATCCGGGGCCAACGTCCTGACTTTC.

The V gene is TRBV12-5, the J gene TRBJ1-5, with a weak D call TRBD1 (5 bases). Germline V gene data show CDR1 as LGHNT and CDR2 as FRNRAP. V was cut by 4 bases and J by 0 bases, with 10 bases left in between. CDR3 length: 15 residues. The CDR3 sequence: CASGSGVYSNQPQHF. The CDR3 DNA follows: TGTGCTAGTGGTTCGGGGGTCTATAGCAATCAGCCCCAGCATTTT.

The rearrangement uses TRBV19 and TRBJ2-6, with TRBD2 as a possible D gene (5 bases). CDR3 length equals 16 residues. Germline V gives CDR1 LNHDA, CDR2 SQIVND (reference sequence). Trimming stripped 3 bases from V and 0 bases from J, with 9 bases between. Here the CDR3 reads CASSISRGSGANVLTF. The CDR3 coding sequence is TGTGCCAGTAGTATCTCACGGGGCTCTGGGGCCAACGTCCTGACTTTC.